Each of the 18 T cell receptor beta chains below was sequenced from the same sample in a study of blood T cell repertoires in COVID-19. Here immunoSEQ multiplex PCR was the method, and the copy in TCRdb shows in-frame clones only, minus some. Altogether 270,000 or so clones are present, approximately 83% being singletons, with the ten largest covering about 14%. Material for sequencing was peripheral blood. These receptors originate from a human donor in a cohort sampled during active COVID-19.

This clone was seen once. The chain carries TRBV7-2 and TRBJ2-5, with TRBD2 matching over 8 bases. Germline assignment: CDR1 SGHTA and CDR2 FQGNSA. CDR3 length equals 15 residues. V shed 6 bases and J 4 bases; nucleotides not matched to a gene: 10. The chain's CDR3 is CASRDPGGGRETQYF. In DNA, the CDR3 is TGTGCCAGCAGGGACCCCGGGGGGGGGAGAGAGACCCAGTACTTC.

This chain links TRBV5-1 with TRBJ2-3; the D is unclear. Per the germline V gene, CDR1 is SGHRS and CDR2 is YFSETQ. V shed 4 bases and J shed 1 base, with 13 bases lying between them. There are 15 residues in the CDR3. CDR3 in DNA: TGCGCCAGCAGCACCCGGTTCTACGGCACAGATACGCAGTATTTT. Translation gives CASSTRFYGTDTQYF. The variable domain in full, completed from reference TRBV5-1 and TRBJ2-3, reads KAGVTQTPRYLIKTRGQQVTLSCSPISGHRSVSWYQQTPGQGLQFLFEYFSETQRNKGNFPGRFSGRQFSNSRSEMNVSTLELGDSALYLCASSTRFYGTDTQYFGPGTRLTVL.

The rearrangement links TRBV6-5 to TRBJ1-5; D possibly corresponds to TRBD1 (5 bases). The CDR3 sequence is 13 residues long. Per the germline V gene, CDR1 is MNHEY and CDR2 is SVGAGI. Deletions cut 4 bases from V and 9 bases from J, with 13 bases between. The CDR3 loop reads CASSSTGIRPQHF. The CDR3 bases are TGTGCCAGCAGTTCAACAGGTATCCGGCCCCAGCATTTT.

The CDR3 here is CSVSSSGGETQYF. The CDR3 DNA follows: TGCAGCGTCTCTTCCTCGGGAGGGGAGACCCAGTACTTC. This chain joins TRBV29-1 and TRBJ2-5; TRBD2 matches at 8 bases. The junction had 8 bases not matched to a gene; V was cut back by 6 bases and J by 5 bases. The CDR3 runs 13 residues. Per germline, CDR1 SQVTM and CDR2 ANQGSEA.

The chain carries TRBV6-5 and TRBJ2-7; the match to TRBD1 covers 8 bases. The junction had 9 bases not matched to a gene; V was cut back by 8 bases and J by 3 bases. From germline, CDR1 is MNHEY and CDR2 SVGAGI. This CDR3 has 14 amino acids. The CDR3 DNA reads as TGTGCCAGCCGAAAAGACAGGGGAAACTACGAGCAGTACTTC. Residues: CASRKDRGNYEQYF.

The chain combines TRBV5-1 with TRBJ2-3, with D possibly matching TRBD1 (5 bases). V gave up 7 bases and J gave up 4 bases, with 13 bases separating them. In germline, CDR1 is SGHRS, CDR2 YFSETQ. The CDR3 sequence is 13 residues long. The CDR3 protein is CASRTDISDTQYF. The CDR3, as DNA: TGCGCCAGCCGGACGGACATTTCAGATACGCAGTATTTT.

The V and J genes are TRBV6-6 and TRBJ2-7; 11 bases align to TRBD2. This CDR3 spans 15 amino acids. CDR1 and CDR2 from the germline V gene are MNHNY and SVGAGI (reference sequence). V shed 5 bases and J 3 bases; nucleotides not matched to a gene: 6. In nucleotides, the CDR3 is TGTGCCAGCAGTAAGGGACTAGCGGACCTCTACGAGCAGTACTTC. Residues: CASSKGLADLYEQYF.

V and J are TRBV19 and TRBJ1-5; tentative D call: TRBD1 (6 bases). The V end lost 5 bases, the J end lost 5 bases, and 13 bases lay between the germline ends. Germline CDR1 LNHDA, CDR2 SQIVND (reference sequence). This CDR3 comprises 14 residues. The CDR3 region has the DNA TGTGCCAGTAGTTGGTTGGGGGCCGATCAGCCCCAGCATTTT. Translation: CASSWLGADQPQHF.

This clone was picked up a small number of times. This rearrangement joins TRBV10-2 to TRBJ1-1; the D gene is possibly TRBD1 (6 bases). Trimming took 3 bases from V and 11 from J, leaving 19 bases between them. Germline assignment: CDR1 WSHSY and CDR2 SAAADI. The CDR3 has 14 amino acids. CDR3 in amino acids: CASSDRGAPVRAFF. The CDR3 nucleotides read TGCGCCAGCAGTGATCGGGGGGCCCCCGTCCGCGCTTTCTTT.

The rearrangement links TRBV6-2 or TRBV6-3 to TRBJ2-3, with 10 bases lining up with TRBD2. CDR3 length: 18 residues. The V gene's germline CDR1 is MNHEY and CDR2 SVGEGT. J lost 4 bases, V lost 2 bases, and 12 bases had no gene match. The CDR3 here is CASSYPSGRAAVADTQYF. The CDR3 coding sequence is TGTGCCAGCAGTTACCCCAGCGGGAGGGCCGCCGTAGCAGATACGCAGTATTTT.

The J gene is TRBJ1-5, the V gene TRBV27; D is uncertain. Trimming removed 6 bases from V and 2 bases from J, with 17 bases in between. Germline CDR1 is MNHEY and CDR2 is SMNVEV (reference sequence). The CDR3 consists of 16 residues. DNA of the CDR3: TGTGCCAGCAGACCTCAAGTTAATCGCGGCAATCAGCCCCAGCATTTT. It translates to CASRPQVNRGNQPQHF.

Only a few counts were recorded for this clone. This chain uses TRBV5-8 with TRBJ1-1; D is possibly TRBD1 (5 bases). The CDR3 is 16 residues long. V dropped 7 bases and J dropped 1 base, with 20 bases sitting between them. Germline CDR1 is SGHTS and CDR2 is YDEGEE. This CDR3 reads CASPDSLLLRNTEAFF. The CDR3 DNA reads TGTGCCAGCCCCGACAGCCTCCTCCTAAGGAACACTGAAGCTTTCTTT.

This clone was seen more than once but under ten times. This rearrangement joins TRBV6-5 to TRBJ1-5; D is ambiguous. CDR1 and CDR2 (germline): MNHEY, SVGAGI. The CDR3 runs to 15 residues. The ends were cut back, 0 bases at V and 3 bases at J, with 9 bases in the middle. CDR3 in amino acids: CASSYSFSNNQPQHF. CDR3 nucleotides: TGTGCCAGCAGTTACTCTTTCTCTAACAATCAGCCCCAGCATTTT.

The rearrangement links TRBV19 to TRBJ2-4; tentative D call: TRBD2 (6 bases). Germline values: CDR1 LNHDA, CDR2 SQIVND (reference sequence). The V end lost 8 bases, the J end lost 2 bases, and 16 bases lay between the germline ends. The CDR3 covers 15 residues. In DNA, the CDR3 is TGTGCCAGTGATACGGGAGCTTCCACCAAAAACATTCAGTACTTC. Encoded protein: CASDTGASTKNIQYF.

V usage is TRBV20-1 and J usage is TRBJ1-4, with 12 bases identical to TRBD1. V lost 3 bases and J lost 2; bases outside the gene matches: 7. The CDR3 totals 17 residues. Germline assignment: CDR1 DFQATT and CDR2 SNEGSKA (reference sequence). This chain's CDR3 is CSASDGTGGLTNEKLFF. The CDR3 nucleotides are TGCAGTGCTAGTGACGGGACAGGGGGCCTCACTAATGAAAAACTGTTTTTT.

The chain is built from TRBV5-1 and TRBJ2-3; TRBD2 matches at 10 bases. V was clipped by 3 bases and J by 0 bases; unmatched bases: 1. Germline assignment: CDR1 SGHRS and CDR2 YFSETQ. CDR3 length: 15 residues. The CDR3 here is CASSSGLASTDTQYF. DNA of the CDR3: TGCGCCAGCAGCTCGGGACTAGCGAGCACAGATACGCAGTATTTT.

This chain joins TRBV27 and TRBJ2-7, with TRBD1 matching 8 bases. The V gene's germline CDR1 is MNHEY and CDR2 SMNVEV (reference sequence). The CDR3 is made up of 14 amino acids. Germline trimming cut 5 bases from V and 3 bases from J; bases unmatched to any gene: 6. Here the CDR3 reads CASSPTGVGYEQYF. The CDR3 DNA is TGTGCCAGCAGTCCGACAGGGGTAGGCTACGAGCAGTACTTC.

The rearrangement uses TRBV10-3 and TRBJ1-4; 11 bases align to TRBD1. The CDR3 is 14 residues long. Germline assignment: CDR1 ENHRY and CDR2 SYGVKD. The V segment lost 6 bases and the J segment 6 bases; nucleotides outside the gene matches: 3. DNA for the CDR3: TGTGCCATCAGGAGGACAGGGGGCGATGAAAAACTGTTTTTT. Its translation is CAIRRTGGDEKLFF.